A selection of T cell receptor beta chains follows, all from one sample in a study of T cell repertoires in cytomegalovirus infection. Their cognate antigens are unknown. TCRdb analysed the reads with MiXCR anew, one entry per CDR3 protein. Seen here are approximately 89,000 distinct CDR3 sequences, less than 30% observed once, and the top ten hold around 68%. Sample: CD8+ T cells from cultured PBMCs, taken from culture after CMV antigen stimulation. All receptors come from a human donor in good health (CMV status not recorded). Some clones in this sample may be carry-over from other donors' samples. The conserved cysteine and the conserved F or W are not part of the CDR3 here. Fields, in order: CDR3 length, V gene, J gene, CDR3 protein.

>11|TRBV7-2|TRBJ2-7
ASSGDTPYEQY
>12|TRBV7-2|TRBJ2-1
ASSSRLGGNEQF
>14|TRBV12-5|TRBJ2-7
ASGPPEGLSSYEQY
>10|TRBV4-3|TRBJ1-1
ASSGSHTEAF
>11|TRBV7-8|TRBJ1-1
ASSLVSGSEAF
>11|TRBV27|TRBJ2-7
ASSFKSGGEQY
>11|TRBV25-1|TRBJ1-1
ASGQGAGTEAF
>14|TRBV12-3/TRBV12-4|TRBJ2-3
ASSLAFVGLADTQY
>12|TRBV12-3/TRBV12-4|TRBJ1-2
ASSLGQFNYGYT
>12|TRBV6-6|TRBJ1-4
ASSYRRDREKLF
>11|TRBV20-1|TRBJ2-2
SAREIPAGELF
>14|TRBV7-6|TRBJ2-6
ASSLAVGSGANVLT
>13|TRBV7-9|TRBJ2-5
ASSLEAERQETQY
>14|TRBV2|TRBJ2-1
ASSEARQVFINEQF